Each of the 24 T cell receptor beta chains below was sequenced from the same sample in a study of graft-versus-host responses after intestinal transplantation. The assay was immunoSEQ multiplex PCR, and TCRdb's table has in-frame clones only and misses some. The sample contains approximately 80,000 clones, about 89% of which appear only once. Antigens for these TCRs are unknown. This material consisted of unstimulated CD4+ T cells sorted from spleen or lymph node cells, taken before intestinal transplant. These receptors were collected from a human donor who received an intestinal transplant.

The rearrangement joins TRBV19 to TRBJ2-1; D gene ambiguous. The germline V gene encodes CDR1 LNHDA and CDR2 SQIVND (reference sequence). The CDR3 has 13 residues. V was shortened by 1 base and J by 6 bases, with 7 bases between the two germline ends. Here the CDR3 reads CASSIAPVNEQFF. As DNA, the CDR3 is TGTGCCAGTAGTATAGCCCCTGTCAATGAGCAGTTCTTC.

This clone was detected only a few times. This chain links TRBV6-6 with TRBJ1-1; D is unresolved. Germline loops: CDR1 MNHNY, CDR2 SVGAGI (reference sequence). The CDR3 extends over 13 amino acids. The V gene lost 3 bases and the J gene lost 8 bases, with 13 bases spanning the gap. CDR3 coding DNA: TGTGCCAGCAGTTATCATCCCCAACTCGAAGCTTTCTTT. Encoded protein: CASSYHPQLEAFF.

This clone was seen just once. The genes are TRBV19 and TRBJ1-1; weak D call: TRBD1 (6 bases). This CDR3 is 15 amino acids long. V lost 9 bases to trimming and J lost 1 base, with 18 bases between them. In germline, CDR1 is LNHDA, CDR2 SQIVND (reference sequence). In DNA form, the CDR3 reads TGTGCCAGCAAAACAGGGTTTAGTGGGAACACTGAAGCTTTCTTT. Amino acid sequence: CASKTGFSGNTEAFF. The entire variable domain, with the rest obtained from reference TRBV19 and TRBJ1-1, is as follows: DGGITQSPKYLFRKEGQNVTLSCEQNLNHDAMYWYRQDPGQGLRLIYYSQIVNDFQKGDIAEGYSVSREKKESFPLTVTSAQKNPTAFYLCASKTGFSGNTEAFFGQGTRLTVV.

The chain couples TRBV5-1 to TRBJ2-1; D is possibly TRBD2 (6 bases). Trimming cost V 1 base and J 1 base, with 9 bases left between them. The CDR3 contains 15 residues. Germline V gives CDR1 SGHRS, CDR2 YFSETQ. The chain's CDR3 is CASSLRSGSYNEQFF. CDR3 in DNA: TGCGCCAGCAGCTTGAGAAGCGGGTCCTACAATGAGCAGTTCTTC. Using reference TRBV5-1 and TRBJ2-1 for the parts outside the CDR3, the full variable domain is KAGVTQTPRYLIKTRGQQVTLSCSPISGHRSVSWYQQTPGQGLQFLFEYFSETQRNKGNFPGRFSGRQFSNSRSEMNVSTLELGDSALYLCASSLRSGSYNEQFFGPGTRLTVL.

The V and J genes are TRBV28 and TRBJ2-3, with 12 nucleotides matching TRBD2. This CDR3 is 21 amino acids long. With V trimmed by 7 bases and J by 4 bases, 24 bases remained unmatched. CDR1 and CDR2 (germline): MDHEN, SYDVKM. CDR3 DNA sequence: TGTGCCAGCACCTTAGGCGTAGGACTAGCGGGGAGGAACGCTCGAGCAGATACGCAGTATTTT. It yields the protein CASTLGVGLAGRNARADTQYF.

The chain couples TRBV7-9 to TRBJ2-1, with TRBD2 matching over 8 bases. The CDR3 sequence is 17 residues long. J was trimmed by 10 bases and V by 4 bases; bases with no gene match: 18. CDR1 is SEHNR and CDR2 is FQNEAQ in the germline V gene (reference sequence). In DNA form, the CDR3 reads TGTGCCAGCAGCTCCAGGAGGGGACTAGGAAGCCCCTACGAGCAGTTCTTC. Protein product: CASSSRRGLGSPYEQFF.

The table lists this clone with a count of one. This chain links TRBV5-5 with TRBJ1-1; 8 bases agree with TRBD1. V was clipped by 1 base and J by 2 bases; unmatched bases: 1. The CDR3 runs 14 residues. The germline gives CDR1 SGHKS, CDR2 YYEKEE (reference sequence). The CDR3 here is CASSLQGANTEAFF. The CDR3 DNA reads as TGTGCCAGCAGCTTGCAGGGGGCTAACACTGAAGCTTTCTTT.

CDR3 DNA: TGTGCCAGCAGTCTTCAGGGGTCTAGGAACACTGAAGCTTTCTTT. Its translation is CASSLQGSRNTEAFF. The rearrangement uses TRBV28 and TRBJ1-1; possibly TRBD1 for D (6 bases). With 5 bases removed from V and 1 base from J, the gap between germline ends came to 14 bases. This CDR3 contains 15 residues. The V gene's germline CDR1 is MDHEN and CDR2 SYDVKM.

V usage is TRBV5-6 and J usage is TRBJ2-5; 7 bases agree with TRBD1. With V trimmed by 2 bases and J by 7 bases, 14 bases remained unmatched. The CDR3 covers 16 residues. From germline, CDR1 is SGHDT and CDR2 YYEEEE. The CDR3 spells CASSFARTGSWGTQYF. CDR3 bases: TGTGCCAGCAGCTTCGCCCGGACAGGTTCATGGGGGACCCAGTACTTC.

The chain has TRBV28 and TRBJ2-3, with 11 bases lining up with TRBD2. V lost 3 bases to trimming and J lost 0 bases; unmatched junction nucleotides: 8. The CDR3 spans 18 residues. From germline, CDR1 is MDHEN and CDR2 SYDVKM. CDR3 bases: TGTGCCAGCAGTTTTCCTCTAGCGGGAGGCCTTAGCACAGATACGCAGTATTTT. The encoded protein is CASSFPLAGGLSTDTQYF.

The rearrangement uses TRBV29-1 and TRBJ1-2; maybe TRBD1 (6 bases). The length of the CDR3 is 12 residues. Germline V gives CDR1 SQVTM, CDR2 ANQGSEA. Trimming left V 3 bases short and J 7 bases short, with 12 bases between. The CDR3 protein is CSVDRGHGGYTF. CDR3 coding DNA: TGCAGCGTTGACAGGGGTCACGGTGGCTACACCTTC.

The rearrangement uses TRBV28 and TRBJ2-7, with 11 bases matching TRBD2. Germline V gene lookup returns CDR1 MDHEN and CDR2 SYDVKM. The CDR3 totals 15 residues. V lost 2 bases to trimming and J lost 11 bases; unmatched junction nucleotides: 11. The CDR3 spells CASSLGSGLAGRKYF. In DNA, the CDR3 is TGTGCCAGCAGTTTAGGTTCTGGACTAGCGGGTCGGAAGTACTTC.

The CDR3 DNA reads as TGTGCCGGGGCGGGGAAGCCCAATCAGCCCCAGCATTTT. Translation gives CAGAGKPNQPQHF. The rearrangement links TRBV11-2 to TRBJ1-5, with D maybe TRBD1 (5 bases). V shed 11 bases and J shed 3 bases, with 14 bases lying between them. CDR1 is SGHAT and CDR2 is FQNNGV in the germline V gene. The CDR3 loop spans 13 amino acids.

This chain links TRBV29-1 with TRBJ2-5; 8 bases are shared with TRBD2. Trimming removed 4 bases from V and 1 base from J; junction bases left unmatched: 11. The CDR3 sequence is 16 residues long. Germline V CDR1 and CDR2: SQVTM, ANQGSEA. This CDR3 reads CSVVPVAGRSQETQYF. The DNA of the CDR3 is TGCAGCGTTGTGCCAGTAGCGGGAAGGTCCCAAGAGACCCAGTACTTC.

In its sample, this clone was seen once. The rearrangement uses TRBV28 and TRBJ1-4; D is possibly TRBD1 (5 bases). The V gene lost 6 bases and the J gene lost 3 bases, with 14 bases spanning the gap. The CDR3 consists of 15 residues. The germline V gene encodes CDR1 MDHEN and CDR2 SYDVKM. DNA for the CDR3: TGTGCCAGCAGCCAAGATCAGGGTTCTAATGAAAAACTGTTTTTT. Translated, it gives CASSQDQGSNEKLFF.

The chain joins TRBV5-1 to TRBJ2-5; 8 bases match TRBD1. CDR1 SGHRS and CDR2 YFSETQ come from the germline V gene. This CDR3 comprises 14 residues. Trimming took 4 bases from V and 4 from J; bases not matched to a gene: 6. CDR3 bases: TGCGCCAGCAGCACGGACAGGGCCATAGAGACCCAGTACTTC. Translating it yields CASSTDRAIETQYF.

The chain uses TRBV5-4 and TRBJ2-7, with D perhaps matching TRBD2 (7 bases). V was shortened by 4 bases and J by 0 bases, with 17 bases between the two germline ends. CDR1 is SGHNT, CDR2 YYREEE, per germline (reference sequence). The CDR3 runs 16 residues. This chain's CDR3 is CASSAIGGGSSYEQYF. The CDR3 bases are TGTGCCAGCAGCGCCATAGGGGGGGGGAGCTCCTACGAGCAGTACTTC.

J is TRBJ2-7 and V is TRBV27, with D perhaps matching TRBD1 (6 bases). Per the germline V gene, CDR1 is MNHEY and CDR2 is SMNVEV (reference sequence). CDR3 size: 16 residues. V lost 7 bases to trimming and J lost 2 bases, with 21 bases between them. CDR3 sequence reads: CASTRSGGSATYEQYF. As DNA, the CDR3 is TGTGCCAGCACCCGTAGTGGGGGCTCTGCTACCTACGAGCAGTACTTC.

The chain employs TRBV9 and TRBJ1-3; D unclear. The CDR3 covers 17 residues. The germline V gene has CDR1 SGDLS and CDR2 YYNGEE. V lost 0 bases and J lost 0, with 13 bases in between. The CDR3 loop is CASSVGIQPSSGNTIYF. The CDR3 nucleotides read TGTGCCAGCAGCGTAGGTATACAGCCAAGCTCTGGAAACACCATATATTTT. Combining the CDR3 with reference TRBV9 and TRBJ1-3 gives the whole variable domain DSGVTQTPKHLITATGQRVTLRCSPRSGDLSVYWYQQSLDQGLQFLIQYYNGEERAKGNILERFSAQQFPDLHSELNLSSLELGDSALYFCASSVGIQPSSGNTIYFGEGSWLTVV.

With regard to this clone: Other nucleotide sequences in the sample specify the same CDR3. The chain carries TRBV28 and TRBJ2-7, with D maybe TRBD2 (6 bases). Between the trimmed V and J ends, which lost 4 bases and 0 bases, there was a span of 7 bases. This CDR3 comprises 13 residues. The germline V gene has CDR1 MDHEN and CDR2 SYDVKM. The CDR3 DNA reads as TGTGCCAGCAGTTCAGCGGGCTCCTACGAGCAGTACTTC. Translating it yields CASSSAGSYEQYF.

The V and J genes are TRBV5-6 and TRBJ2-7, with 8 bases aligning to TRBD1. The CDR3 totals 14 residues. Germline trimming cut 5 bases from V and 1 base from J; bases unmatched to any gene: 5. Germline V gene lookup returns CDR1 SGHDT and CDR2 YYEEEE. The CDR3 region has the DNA TGTGCCAGCAGACCCCAGGGGGCGTCCTACGAGCAGTACTTC. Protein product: CASRPQGASYEQYF.

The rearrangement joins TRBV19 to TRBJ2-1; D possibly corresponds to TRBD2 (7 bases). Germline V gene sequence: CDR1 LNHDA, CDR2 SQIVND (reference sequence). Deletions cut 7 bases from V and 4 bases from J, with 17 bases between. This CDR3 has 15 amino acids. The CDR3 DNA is TGTGCCAGTACCCCCCGGGGAGGGGGTTACAATGAGCAGTTCTTC. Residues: CASTPRGGGYNEQFF. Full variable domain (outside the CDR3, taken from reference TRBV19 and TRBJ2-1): DGGITQSPKYLFRKEGQNVTLSCEQNLNHDAMYWYRQDPGQGLRLIYYSQIVNDFQKGDIAEGYSVSREKKESFPLTVTSAQKNPTAFYLCASTPRGGGYNEQFFGPGTRLTVL.

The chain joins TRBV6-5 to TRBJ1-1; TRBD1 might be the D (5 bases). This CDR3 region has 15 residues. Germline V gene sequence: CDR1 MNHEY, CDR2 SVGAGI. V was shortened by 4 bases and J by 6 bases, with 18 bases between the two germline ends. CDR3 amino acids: CASSSRATVSSEAFF. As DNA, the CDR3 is TGTGCCAGCAGTTCCCGCGCGACAGTGAGTTCTGAAGCTTTCTTT.

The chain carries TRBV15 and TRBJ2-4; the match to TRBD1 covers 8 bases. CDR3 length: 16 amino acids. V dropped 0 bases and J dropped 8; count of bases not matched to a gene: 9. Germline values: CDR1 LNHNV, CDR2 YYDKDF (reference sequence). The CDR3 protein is CATSRDLRQGADIQYF. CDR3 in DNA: TGTGCCACCAGCAGAGATCTGAGGCAGGGGGCAGACATTCAGTACTTC.